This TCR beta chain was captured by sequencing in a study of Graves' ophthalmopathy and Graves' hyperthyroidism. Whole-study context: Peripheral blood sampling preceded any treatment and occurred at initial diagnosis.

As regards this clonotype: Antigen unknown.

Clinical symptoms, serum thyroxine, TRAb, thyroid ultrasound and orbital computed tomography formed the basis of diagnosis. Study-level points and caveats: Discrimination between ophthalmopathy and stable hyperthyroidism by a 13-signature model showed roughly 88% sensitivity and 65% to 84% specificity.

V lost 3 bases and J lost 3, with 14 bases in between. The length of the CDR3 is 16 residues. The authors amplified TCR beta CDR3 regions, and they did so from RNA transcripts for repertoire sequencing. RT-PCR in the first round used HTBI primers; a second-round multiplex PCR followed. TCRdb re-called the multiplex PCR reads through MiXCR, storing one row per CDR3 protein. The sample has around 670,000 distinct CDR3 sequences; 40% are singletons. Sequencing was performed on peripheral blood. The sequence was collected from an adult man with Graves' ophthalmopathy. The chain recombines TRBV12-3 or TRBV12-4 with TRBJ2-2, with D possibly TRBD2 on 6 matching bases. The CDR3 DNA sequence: TGTGCCAGCAGTTTTGCGCGGGGAACCGACACCGGGGAGCTGTTTTTT. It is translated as CASSFARGTDTGELFF.